This T cell receptor (beta chain) was captured by sequencing in a study of T cell responses to AZD1222 COVID-19 vaccine. Points from the study as a whole: Clonal diversity was possibly underestimated, and the donors were mostly white British, with more females. Vaccine-associated CD4 TCRs ranged over spike, dominating at 160-218 and 743-854. Compared with day 0, the breadth and depth of the Spike-specific TCR repertoire rose significantly after two doses of AZD1222.

Of note for this clone: The antigen is undetermined.

Sequenced by immunoSEQ multiplex PCR; TCRdb stores in-frame clones only, minus some. Here the sample spans around 110,000 clones, over 75% being singletons. Sequences were derived from peripheral blood, sampled on day 0 of AZD1222 vaccination. The receptor's source is an adult in good health.

This CDR3 reads CASRSRLGAGYTF. The CDR3 region has the DNA TGTGCCAGCAGAAGCCGACTGGGGGCAGGCTACACCTTC. The V and J genes are TRBV27 and TRBJ1-2, with D possibly matching TRBD1 (6 bases). The CDR3 is 13 residues long. Germline lookup yields CDR1 MNHEY and CDR2 SMNVEV (reference sequence). Trimming removed 6 bases from V and 8 bases from J, with 16 bases in between.